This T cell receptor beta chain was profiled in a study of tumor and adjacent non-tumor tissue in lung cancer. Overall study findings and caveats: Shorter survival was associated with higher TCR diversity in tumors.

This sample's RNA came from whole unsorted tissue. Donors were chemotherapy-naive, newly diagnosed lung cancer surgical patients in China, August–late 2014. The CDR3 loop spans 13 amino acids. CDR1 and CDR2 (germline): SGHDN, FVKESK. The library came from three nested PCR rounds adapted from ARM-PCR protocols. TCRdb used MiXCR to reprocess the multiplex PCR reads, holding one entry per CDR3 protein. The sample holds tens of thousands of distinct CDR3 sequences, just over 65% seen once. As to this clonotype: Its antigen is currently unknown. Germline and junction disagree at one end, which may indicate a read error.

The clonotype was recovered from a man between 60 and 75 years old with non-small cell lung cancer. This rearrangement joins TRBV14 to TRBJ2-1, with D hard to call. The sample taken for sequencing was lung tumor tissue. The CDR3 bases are TGTGCCAGCAACTCCAACTTAAATAATGAGCAGCTCTTC. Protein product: CASNSNLNNEQLF.